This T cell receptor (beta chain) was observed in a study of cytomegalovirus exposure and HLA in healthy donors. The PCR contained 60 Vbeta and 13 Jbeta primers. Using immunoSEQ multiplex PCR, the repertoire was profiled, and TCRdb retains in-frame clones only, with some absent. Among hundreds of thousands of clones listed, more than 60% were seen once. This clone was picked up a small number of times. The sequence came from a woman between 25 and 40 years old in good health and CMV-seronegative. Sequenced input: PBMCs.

In DNA form, the CDR3 reads TGTGCCAGCAGCGTGACTAGCGGGAAGTCAGATACGCAGTATTTT. This encodes CASSVTSGKSDTQYF. This chain joins TRBV7-8 and TRBJ2-3, with TRBD2 matching over 11 bases. Germline-derived CDR1 and CDR2 are SGHVS and FQNEAQ. J lost 4 bases, V lost 5 bases, and 5 bases had no gene match. The CDR3 extends over 15 amino acids.